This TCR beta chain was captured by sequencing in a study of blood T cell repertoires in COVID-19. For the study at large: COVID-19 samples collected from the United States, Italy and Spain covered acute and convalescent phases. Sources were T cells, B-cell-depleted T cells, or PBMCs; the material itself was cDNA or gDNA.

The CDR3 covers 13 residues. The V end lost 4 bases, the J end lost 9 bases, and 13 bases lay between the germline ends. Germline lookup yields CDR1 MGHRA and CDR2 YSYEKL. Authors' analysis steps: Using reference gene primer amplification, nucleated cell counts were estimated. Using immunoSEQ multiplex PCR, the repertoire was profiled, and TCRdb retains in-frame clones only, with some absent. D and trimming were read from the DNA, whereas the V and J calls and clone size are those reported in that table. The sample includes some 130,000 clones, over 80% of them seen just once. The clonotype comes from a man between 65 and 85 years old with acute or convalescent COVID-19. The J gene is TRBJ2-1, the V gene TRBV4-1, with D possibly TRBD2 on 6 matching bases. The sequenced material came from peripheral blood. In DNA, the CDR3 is TGCGCCAGCAGCCCGACGGGGGAGAGTGAGCAGTTCTTC. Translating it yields CASSPTGESEQFF.